The sequence of this TCR beta chain was determined in a study of cytomegalovirus exposure and HLA in healthy donors. Study outcomes and limitations: In a later analysis, TCR beta V- and J-gene trimming was associated with a missense DCLRE1C variant.

The PCR employed 60 Vbeta primers together with 13 Jbeta primers. Only in-frame clones appear in the TCRdb table, and some are missing; sequencing was by immunoSEQ multiplex PCR. The sample has over 85,000 clones; approximately 85% are singletons. This CDR3 is built from 11 residues. Germline V gene lookup returns CDR1 DFQATT and CDR2 SNEGSKA (reference sequence). Trimming stripped 3 bases from V and 5 bases from J, with 6 bases between. With respect to this clone: The antigen is not known.

The V and J genes are TRBV20-1 and TRBJ2-3, with D uncertain. The sequence was collected from a man between 35 and 55 years old in good health and CMV-seropositive. Material for sequencing was PBMCs. This CDR3 reads CSARVQDTQYF. The CDR3 region has the DNA TGCAGTGCTAGGGTACAAGATACGCAGTATTTT.